The clone carrying this T cell receptor (beta chain) has at least ten counts. Its antigen is not known. It was RNA transcripts that yielded the amplified TCR beta CDR3 regions. The HTBI primer set was used in a first-round RT-PCR of the TCR CDR3. TCRdb re-derived calls from the multiplex PCR reads in MiXCR, one entry per CDR3 protein. The table lists some 700,000 distinct CDR3 sequences, 15% to 20% of them singletons. This sample is part of a study of T cells in Graves' hyperthyroidism and ophthalmopathy. Study-level points and caveats: The majority of expanded thyroid clonotypes above 0.001 also appeared in blood.

The germline gives CDR1 SGHAT, CDR2 FQNNGV. The length of the CDR3 is 15 residues. Between the trimmed V and J ends, which lost 0 bases and 3 bases, there was a span of 10 bases. This TCR came from a man aged 50-59 years with Graves' hyperthyroidism. V usage is TRBV11-2 and J usage is TRBJ2-3; D unresolved. The specimen sequenced was blood. The CDR3 DNA follows: TGTGCCAGCAGCTTAGATTACGCCGGGACAGATACGCAGTATTTT. Translation: CASSLDYAGTDTQYF.